A single sample is the source of the 10 T cell receptor beta chains below, sequenced in a study of CD8+ T cells in alopecia areata. Isolated RNA was reverse transcribed into cDNA used as the sequencing template. The assay was immunoSEQ multiplex PCR, and TCRdb's table has in-frame clones only and misses some. The sample shows roughly 99,000 clones, roughly 89% of them seen only once. Treatment noted: oral pan-JAK inhibitor, 5-10 mg twice daily. Sequencing used CD8+ T cells sorted from blood, obtained at week 24, from a patient treated with tofacitinib. The receptor source for this set is a human donor with alopecia areata.

Concerning this clone itself: The germline gene is not matched at one end of the junction; a read error may be the cause. The rearrangement joins TRBV7-7 to TRBJ2-2; 14 nucleotides agree with TRBD2. Looked up from germline, CDR1 is SSHAT and CDR2 is FNYEAQ (reference sequence). The CDR3 loop spans 18 amino acids. CDR3 sequence: CASSPGTSGGYNTGELFF. The CDR3 DNA reads TGTGCTAGCAGCCCCGGGACTAGCGGGGGATACAACACCGGGGAGCTGTTTTTT.

The rearrangement links TRBV29-1 to TRBJ2-7; D tentatively reads TRBD1 or TRBD2 (5 bases each). Germline V CDR1 and CDR2: SQVTM, ANQGSEA. Trimming shortened V by 7 bases and J by 2 bases, and 18 bases separated the two germline ends. The CDR3 has 14 residues. CDR3 sequence reads: CSAEGRRGAYEQYF. The CDR3 DNA reads TGCAGCGCCGAGGGCAGGCGAGGGGCCTACGAGCAGTACTTC.

This chain uses TRBV29-1 with TRBJ2-3; no reliable D call. Germline CDR1 is SQVTM and CDR2 is ANQGSEA. Trimming cost V 6 bases and J 4 bases, with 20 bases left between them. CDR3 length: 15 residues. CDR3 region: CSVIFGWVEADTQYF. In nucleotides, the CDR3 is TGCAGCGTCATCTTCGGGTGGGTAGAGGCAGATACGCAGTATTTT.

Only a few counts were recorded for this clone. CDR3 sequence reads: CSVDGLIGTGEQETQYF. CDR3 in DNA: TGCAGCGTTGACGGTCTTATAGGGACAGGGGAACAAGAGACCCAGTACTTC. The chain links TRBV29-1 to TRBJ2-5; 10 nucleotides line up with TRBD1. CDR1 and CDR2 (germline): SQVTM, ANQGSEA. This CDR3 region has 17 residues. V trimming: 3 bases; J trimming: 2 bases; junction bases outside the gene matches: 12. Based on the CDR3 plus reference TRBV29-1 and TRBJ2-5, the full variable domain is SAVISQKPSRDICQRGTSLTIQCQVDSQVTMMFWYRQQPGQSLTLIATANQGSEATYESGFVIDKFPISRPNLTFSTLTVSNMSPEDSSIYLCSVDGLIGTGEQETQYFGPGTRLLVL.

The DNA of the CDR3 is TGTGCCAGCAGCTTTCCGACAGGGGCCAGCTCCTACGAGCAGTACTTC. It encodes CASSFPTGASSYEQYF. The chain carries TRBV5-4 and TRBJ2-7; TRBD1 aligns across 8 bases. CDR1 and CDR2 (germline): SGHNT, YYREEE (reference sequence). The ends lost 2 bases at V and 0 bases at J; junction bases unmatched: 7. The CDR3 totals 16 residues. Full variable domain (missing parts from reference TRBV5-4 and TRBJ2-7): ETGVTQSPTHLIKTRGQQVTLRCSSQSGHNTVSWYQQALGQGPQFIFQYYREEENGRGNFPPRFSGLQFPNYSSELNVNALELDDSALYLCASSFPTGASSYEQYFGPGTRLTVT.

The chain joins TRBV5-1 to TRBJ2-1, with TRBD2 identical over 9 bases. The junction had 10 bases not matched to a gene; V was cut back by 4 bases and J by 5 bases. Per the germline V gene, CDR1 is SGHRS and CDR2 is YFSETQ. The CDR3 length is 16 residues. CDR3 region: CASSLPAGGLNNEQFF. The DNA of the CDR3 is TGCGCCAGCAGCCTACCAGCGGGGGGCTTAAACAATGAGCAGTTCTTC.

The V gene is TRBV29-1, the J gene TRBJ2-5; D assignment may be TRBD1 or TRBD2 (6 bases each). There are 13 residues in the CDR3. CDR1 is SQVTM, CDR2 ANQGSEA, per germline. Trimming shortened V by 2 bases and J by 1 base, and 8 bases separated the two germline ends. The CDR3 loop is CSVERGPQETQYF. CDR3 coding DNA: TGCAGCGTTGAACGGGGGCCCCAAGAGACCCAGTACTTC.

Comments on this clone: The same CDR3 also results from other DNA sequences found in this sample. The genes are TRBV4-3 and TRBJ2-5; TRBD1 or TRBD2 may be the D gene (5 bases each). Germline CDR1 is LGHNA and CDR2 is YSLEER. The CDR3 runs 15 residues. The V gene lost 0 bases and the J gene lost 5 bases, with 13 bases spanning the gap. CDR3 in DNA: TGCGCCAGCAGCCAAGATGGGGGTCCGAGGGAGACCCAGTACTTC. It translates to CASSQDGGPRETQYF.

The chain employs TRBV27 and TRBJ2-3, with no clear D. Deletions cut 5 bases from V and 6 bases from J, with 9 bases between. CDR1 is MNHEY, CDR2 SMNVEV, per germline (reference sequence). This CDR3 spans 12 amino acids. CDR3 sequence (DNA): TGTGCCAGCAGTCTCCCTGGGGATACGCAGTATTTT. Its translation is CASSLPGDTQYF.

V gene TRBV7-2 combines with J gene TRBJ1-1; possibly TRBD1 for D (5 bases). CDR1 is SGHTA and CDR2 is FQGNSA in the germline V gene. Trimming removed 5 bases from V and 4 bases from J, with 20 bases in between. There are 16 residues in the CDR3. The CDR3 DNA reads as TGTGCCAGCAGCCCCAGGGCGGTGTCCTTGAGCACTGAAGCTTTCTTT. Its translation is CASSPRAVSLSTEAFF.